Presented here are 17 T cell receptor beta chains from one specimen sequenced in a study of blood T cell repertoires in COVID-19. Method: immunoSEQ multiplex PCR; TCRdb's copy keeps in-frame clones and lacks some. The sample records about 240,000 clones, 80% to 90% being singletons. The sequenced sample was peripheral blood. Receptors originate from a woman over 75 with COVID-19, enrolled during active disease.

The chain couples TRBV2 to TRBJ1-3; D perhaps matches TRBD1 (5 bases). Germline CDR1 and CDR2: SNHLY and FYNNEI. CDR3 length: 14 amino acids. V shed 8 bases and J shed 0 bases, with 11 bases lying between them. The CDR3 reads CASSPGFSGNTIYF. For the CDR3, the DNA is TGTGCCAGCTCTCCAGGGTTCTCTGGAAACACCATATATTTT.

This chain links TRBV5-1 with TRBJ2-5, with 11 bases aligning to TRBD1. The length of the CDR3 is 15 residues. V trimming: 7 bases; J trimming: 5 bases; junction bases outside the gene matches: 10. Germline CDR1 and CDR2: SGHRS and YFSETQ. The CDR3 DNA reads TGCGCCAGCCGCACCGGACAGGGGGCGAAGGAGACCCAGTACTTC. Translation gives CASRTGQGAKETQYF.

The chain is built from TRBV10-3 and TRBJ2-1; 9 bases fit TRBD1. The germline CDR1 and CDR2 sequences are ENHRY and SYGVKD. The V gene end was trimmed by 5 bases and the J gene end by 6 bases; junction bases not matched to a gene: 8. The CDR3 runs to 15 residues. CDR3 sequence reads: CAISPGQGSGNEQFF. Here the CDR3 DNA reads TGTGCCATCAGTCCGGGACAGGGTAGCGGCAATGAGCAGTTCTTC.

The chain carries TRBV6-5 and TRBJ1-2; 7 bases map to TRBD1. V gave up 3 bases and J gave up 7 bases; unmatched junction bases: 5. CDR1 and CDR2 (germline): MNHEY, SVGAGI. The CDR3 contains 13 residues. CDR3 sequence reads: CASSYRRDSGYTF. CDR3 DNA: TGTGCCAGCAGTTATCGCCGGGACAGTGGCTACACCTTC.

This clone showed up just once. V and J are TRBV6-6 and TRBJ1-6, with a possible D match to TRBD1 (5 bases). CDR1 is MNHNY, CDR2 SVGAGI, per germline (reference sequence). The CDR3 consists of 13 residues. Trimming took off 7 bases at V and 9 bases at J, with 13 bases between the two ends. CDR3 amino acids: CASNQRGVSPLHF. The DNA for the CDR3 is TGTGCCAGCAACCAACGGGGGGTTTCACCCCTCCACTTT.

The rearrangement joins TRBV6-1 to TRBJ1-5; no definite D call. CDR1 is MNHNS and CDR2 is SASEGT in the germline V gene. This CDR3 is 20 amino acids long. Trimming cost V 4 bases and J 0 bases, with 25 bases left between them. The CDR3 DNA reads as TGTGCCAGCAGTGCGTTACCCGCGGGTAGTGGACTGTATAGCAATCAGCCCCAGCATTTT. Translated: CASSALPAGSGLYSNQPQHF.

This clone has just one count. This chain uses TRBV5-1 with TRBJ2-3, with 7 bases aligning to TRBD1. V shed 4 bases, J shed 4 bases, and the junction held 6 bases outside the gene matches. CDR3 length: 14 residues. Germline V CDR1 and CDR2: SGHRS, YFSETQ. This CDR3 is CASSPQTGPDTQYF. The CDR3 nucleotides are TGCGCCAGCAGCCCTCAGACAGGGCCAGATACGCAGTATTTT. Full variable domain (outside the CDR3, taken from reference TRBV5-1 and TRBJ2-3): KAGVTQTPRYLIKTRGQQVTLSCSPISGHRSVSWYQQTPGQGLQFLFEYFSETQRNKGNFPGRFSGRQFSNSRSEMNVSTLELGDSALYLCASSPQTGPDTQYFGPGTRLTVL.

The chain uses TRBV19 and TRBJ2-2, with a possible D match to TRBD1 (5 bases). This CDR3 comprises 14 residues. With 3 bases removed from V and 7 bases from J, the gap between germline ends came to 12 bases. In germline, CDR1 is LNHDA, CDR2 SQIVND (reference sequence). CDR3 nucleotide sequence: TGTGCCAGTAGTATCGAGGCAGGGTTCGGGGAGCTGTTTTTT. This gives the protein CASSIEAGFGELFF.

V and J are TRBV12-5 and TRBJ1-2; 8 bases fit TRBD1. Germline V gene lookup returns CDR1 LGHNT and CDR2 FRNRAP. The CDR3 has 14 residues. V was clipped by 6 bases and J by 7 bases; unmatched bases: 10. The DNA of the CDR3 is TGTGCTAGTGGGGATGGACAGGGAATGGGTGGCTACACCTTC. As protein: CASGDGQGMGGYTF.

The genes are TRBV4-2 and TRBJ2-3; 10 positions agree with TRBD2. Germline V gene lookup returns CDR1 LGHNA and CDR2 YNFKEQ. This CDR3 spans 18 amino acids. The V and J ends lost 0 bases and 5 bases, in that order; junction bases with no gene match: 11. CDR3 protein: CASSQDLGGAGGRDTQYF. The DNA of the CDR3 is TGTGCCAGCAGCCAAGATCTGGGAGGAGCGGGGGGGAGAGATACGCAGTATTTT.

V gene TRBV7-2 combines with J gene TRBJ1-2, with D perhaps matching TRBD1 (5 bases). Trimming shortened V by 6 bases and J by 4 bases, and 12 bases separated the two germline ends. The CDR3 runs to 13 residues. From germline, CDR1 is SGHTA and CDR2 FQGNSA. In DNA form, the CDR3 reads TGTGCCAGCAGGGCCACAGGTACCTATGGCTACACCTTC. This translates into CASRATGTYGYTF. Complete variable domain (other parts from reference TRBV7-2 and TRBJ1-2): GAGVSQSPSNKVTEKGKDVELRCDPISGHTALYWYRQSLGQGLEFLIYFQGNSAPDKSGLPSDRFSAERTGGSVSTLTIQRTQQEDSAVYLCASRATGTYGYTFGSGTRLTVV.

This clone was seen just once. This rearrangement joins TRBV4-2 to TRBJ2-7, with TRBD1 identical over 7 bases. This CDR3 has 14 residues. Per germline, CDR1 LGHNA and CDR2 YNFKEQ. The ends lost 6 bases at V and 0 bases at J; junction bases unmatched: 5. The CDR3 DNA follows: TGTGCCAGCAGTCCTACAGGGGTCTCCTACGAGCAGTACTTC. Translation: CASSPTGVSYEQYF.

Regarding this clone: The junction departs from germline at one end; a sequencing error may be responsible. This chain links TRBV7-3 with TRBJ2-1, with 7 bases lining up with TRBD1. CDR3 length: 15 residues. Germline V lookup: CDR1 SGHTA, CDR2 FQGTGA. The CDR3 spells CAGSLGGQSYNEQFF. As DNA, the CDR3 is TGTGCCGGCAGCTTAGGGGGACAGTCCTACAATGAGCAGTTCTTC.

This chain uses TRBV19 with TRBJ1-5; the match to TRBD1 covers 7 bases. This CDR3 region has 14 residues. The V and J ends lost 3 bases and 3 bases, in that order; junction bases with no gene match: 2. Germline CDR1 and CDR2: LNHDA and SQIVND (reference sequence). CDR3 in amino acids: CASSMDRSNQPQHF. The CDR3 DNA reads TGTGCCAGTAGTATGGACAGGTCCAATCAGCCCCAGCATTTT.

This clone was seen a handful of times. The chain employs TRBV7-9 and TRBJ1-2; 8 nucleotides align to TRBD1. Germline trimming cut 5 bases from V and 6 bases from J; bases unmatched to any gene: 11. This CDR3 is built from 15 residues. Germline values: CDR1 SEHNR, CDR2 FQNEAQ (reference sequence). The CDR3 reads CASSGQGQVVDGYTF. In DNA, the CDR3 is TGTGCCAGCAGCGGACAGGGACAGGTCGTTGATGGCTACACCTTC.

The gene calls are TRBV3-1 (or the pseudogene TRBV3-2) and TRBJ1-2, with 9 bases lining up with TRBD1. V was clipped by 3 bases and J by 4 bases; unmatched bases: 6. Germline loops: CDR1 LGHDT, CDR2 YNNKEL (reference sequence). The CDR3 is 15 residues long. This chain's CDR3 is CASSQERTGVYGYTF. The CDR3 nucleotides read TGTGCCAGCAGCCAGGAAAGGACAGGGGTCTATGGCTACACCTTC.

The rearrangement links TRBV18 to TRBJ2-1; maybe TRBD2 (6 bases). V gave up 0 bases and J gave up 8 bases, with 14 bases separating them. Germline assignment: CDR1 KGHSH and CDR2 LQKENI. This CDR3 is 15 amino acids long. The CDR3 protein is CASSPPRVGGHEQFF. In DNA, the CDR3 is TGTGCCAGCTCACCACCGCGGGTAGGAGGGCATGAGCAGTTCTTC.